Sequencing of this T cell receptor beta chain was carried out in a study of OX40 agonist ivuxolimab in advanced cancers. At the level of the study: As their treatment, patients were administered ivuxolimab, an agonistic anti-OX40 (CD134) antibody.

V was clipped by 4 bases and J by 5 bases, with 15 bases between them. The length of the CDR3 is 15 residues. From germline, CDR1 is GTSNPN and CDR2 SVGIG (reference sequence). Clones were read by immunoSEQ multiplex PCR, and TCRdb kept only the in-frame ones, dropping some. The data contain more than 45,000 clones, around 83% of them seen just once; the ten biggest clones take up around 9%. This receptor was identified in an adult with an advanced solid tumor such as melanoma, head and neck, liver or kidney cancer. Sample: CD4+ or CD8+ T cells sorted from blood, taken in a trial of the OX40 agonist ivuxolimab. This chain joins TRBV30 and TRBJ1-6; D not resolved. The CDR3 nucleotides read TGTGCCTGGAAGGTTGCGGGTCCTGATAATTCACCCCTCCACTTT. Residues: CAWKVAGPDNSPLHF. Drawing the rest from reference TRBV30 and TRBJ1-6, the complete variable domain is SQTIHQWPATLVQPVGSPLSLECTVEGTSNPNLYWYRQAAGRGLQLLFYSVGIGQISSEVPQNLSASRPQDRQFILSSKKLLLSDSGFYLCAWKVAGPDNSPLHFGNGTRLTVT.